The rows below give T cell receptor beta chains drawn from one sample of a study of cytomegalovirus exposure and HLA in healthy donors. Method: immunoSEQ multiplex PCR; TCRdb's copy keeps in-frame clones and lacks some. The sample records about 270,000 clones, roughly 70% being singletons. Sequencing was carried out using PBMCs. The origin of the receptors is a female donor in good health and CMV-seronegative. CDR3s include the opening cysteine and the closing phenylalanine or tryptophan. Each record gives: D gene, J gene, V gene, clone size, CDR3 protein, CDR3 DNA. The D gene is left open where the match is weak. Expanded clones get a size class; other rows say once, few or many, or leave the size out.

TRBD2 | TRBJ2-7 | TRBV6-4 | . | CASSREGGAGEQYF | TGTGCCAGCAGTCGGGAGGGGGGAGCTGGGGAGCAGTACTTC
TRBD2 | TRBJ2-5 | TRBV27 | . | CASSLRGGRSSGTQETQYF | TGTGCCAGCAGTTTAAGGGGGGGGAGGAGTAGCGGGACCCAAGAGACCCAGTACTTC
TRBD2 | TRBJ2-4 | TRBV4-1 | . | CASSQGVASGVAKNIQYF | TGCGCCAGCAGCCAAGGGGTAGCTAGCGGGGTAGCCAAAAACATTCAGTACTTC
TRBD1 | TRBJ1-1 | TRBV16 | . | CASSPRQGTEAFF | TGTGCCAGCAGCCCGAGACAGGGCACTGAAGCTTTCTTT
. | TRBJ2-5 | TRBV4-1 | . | CASSQPGAQGETQYF | TGCGCCAGCAGCCAACCAGGGGCGCAGGGAGAGACCCAGTACTTC
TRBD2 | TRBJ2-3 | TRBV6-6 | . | CASSGGTSRSTDTQYF | TGTGCCAGCAGTGGGGGGACTAGCCGATCCACAGATACGCAGTATTTT
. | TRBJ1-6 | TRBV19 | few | CASRGGSGSYNSPLHF | TGTGCCAGTAGAGGGGGATCCGGCTCCTATAATTCACCCCTCCACTTT
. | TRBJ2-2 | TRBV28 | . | CASSLIAGSGELFF | TGTGCCAGCAGTCTGATAGCTGGGAGCGGGGAGCTGTTTTTT
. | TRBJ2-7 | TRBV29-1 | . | CSVCASSYEQYF | TGCAGCGTTTGTGCGTCGTCCTACGAGCAGTACTTC
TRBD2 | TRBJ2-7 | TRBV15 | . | CATSRHNRTRYVEQYF | TGTGCCACCAGCAGACATAACCGGACTAGGTATGTCGAGCAGTACTTC
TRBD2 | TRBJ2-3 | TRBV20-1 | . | CSAPAGTSALF | TGCAGTGCGCCGGCCGGGACTAGCGCTCTTTTT
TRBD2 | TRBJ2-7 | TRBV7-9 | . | CASSLAEAYEQYF | TGTGCCAGCAGCCTAGCGGAGGCCTACGAGCAGTACTTC
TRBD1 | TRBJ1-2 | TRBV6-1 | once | CASRQGAIYGYTF | TGTGCCAGCAGACAGGGGGCGATCTATGGCTACACCTTC
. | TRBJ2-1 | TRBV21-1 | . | CASSTGLSGLENEQFF | TGTGCCAGCAGCACTGGGCTCAGCGGATTAGAGAATGAGCAGTTCTTC
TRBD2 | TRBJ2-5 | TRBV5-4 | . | CASSLFSGSGGETQYF | TGTGCCAGCAGCTTGTTTAGCGGGAGTGGCGGAGAGACCCAGTACTTC
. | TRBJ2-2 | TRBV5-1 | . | CASSLGRGNTGELFF | TGCGCCAGCAGCTTGGGGAGGGGGAACACCGGGGAGCTGTTTTTT
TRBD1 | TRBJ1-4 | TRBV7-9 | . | CSSSLALQGAGEKLFF | TGTTCCAGCAGCTTAGCCCTACAGGGGGCGGGTGAAAAACTGTTTTTT
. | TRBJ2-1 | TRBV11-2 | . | CASSSLAMGYNEQFF | TGTGCCAGCAGCAGTCTAGCGATGGGCTACAATGAGCAGTTCTTC
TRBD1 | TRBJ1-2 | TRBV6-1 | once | CASAPGQGYYGYTF | TGTGCCAGCGCCCCTGGACAGGGGTACTATGGCTACACCTTC
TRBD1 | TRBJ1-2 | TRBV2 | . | CASSTGQGYGYTF | TGTGCCAGCAGTACGGGACAGGGGTATGGCTACACCTTC
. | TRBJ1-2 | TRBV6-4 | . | CASSAVQLANYGYTF | TGTGCCAGCAGCGCCGTACAGTTAGCTAACTATGGCTACACCTTC
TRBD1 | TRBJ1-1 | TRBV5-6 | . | CASSLVLGTAFMNTEAFF | TGTGCCAGCAGCTTGGTACTAGGGACAGCTTTCATGAACACTGAAGCTTTCTTT
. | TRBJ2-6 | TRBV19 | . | CASDPGAGANVLTF | TGTGCCAGTGATCCAGGGGCTGGGGCCAACGTCCTGACTTTC
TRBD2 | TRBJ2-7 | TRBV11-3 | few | CASSPLLAGLYEQYF | TGTGCCAGCAGCCCCTTACTAGCGGGGTTATACGAGCAGTACTTC
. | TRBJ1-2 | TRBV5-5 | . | CASSFDRWGGYTF | TGTGCCAGCAGCTTTGACAGGTGGGGTGGCTACACCTTC
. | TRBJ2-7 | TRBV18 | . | CASSPIVSYEQYF | TGTGCCAGCTCACCAATAGTTTCCTACGAGCAGTACTTC
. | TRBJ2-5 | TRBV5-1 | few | CASSLGHGETQYF | TGCGCCAGCAGCTTGGGCCACGGAGAGACCCAGTACTTC
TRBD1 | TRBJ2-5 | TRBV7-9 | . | CASSLGTGRQETQYF | TGTGCCAGCAGCTTAGGGACAGGCAGGCAAGAGACCCAGTACTTC
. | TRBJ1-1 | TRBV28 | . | CASSKGERNTEAFF | TGTGCCAGCAGTAAGGGAGAAAGGAACACTGAAGCTTTCTTT
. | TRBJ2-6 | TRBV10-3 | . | CAISGGFDRGYSGANVLTF | TGTGCCATCAGTGGAGGTTTTGACAGAGGCTACTCTGGGGCCAACGTCCTGACTTTC
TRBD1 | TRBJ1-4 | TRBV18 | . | CASSPRQGVTNEKLFF | TGTGCCAGCTCGCCGAGACAGGGGGTGACTAATGAAAAACTGTTTTTT
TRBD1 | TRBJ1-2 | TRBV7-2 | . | CASSREPGQNYGYTF | TGTGCCAGCAGCAGAGAGCCGGGACAGAACTATGGCTACACCTTC
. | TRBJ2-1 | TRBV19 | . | CASNLGTYNEQFF | TGTGCCTCCAACCTGGGGACTTACAATGAGCAGTTCTTC
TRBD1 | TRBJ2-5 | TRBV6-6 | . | CASSTGQDGSETQYF | TGTGCCAGCAGTACGGGACAGGATGGGTCAGAGACCCAGTACTTC
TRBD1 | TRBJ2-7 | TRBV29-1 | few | CSVVGQGIHEQYF | TGCAGCGTTGTGGGACAGGGGATCCACGAGCAGTACTTC
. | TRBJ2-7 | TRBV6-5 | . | CASSTGQSSYEQYF | TGTGCCAGCAGTACCGGACAGAGTTCCTACGAGCAGTACTTC
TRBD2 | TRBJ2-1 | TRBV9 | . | CASSPKLAGYNEQFF | TGTGCCAGCAGCCCCAAACTAGCGGGGTACAATGAGCAGTTCTTC
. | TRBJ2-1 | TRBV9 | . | CASSEVAAINEQFF | TGTGCCAGCAGCGAGGTAGCGGCTATCAATGAGCAGTTCTTC
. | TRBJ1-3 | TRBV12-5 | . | CASGSEGNTIYF | TGTGCTAGTGGTAGCGAGGGAAACACCATATATTTT
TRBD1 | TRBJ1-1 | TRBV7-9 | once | CASSLGNRGMNTEAFF | TGTGCCAGCAGCTTAGGGAACAGGGGTATGAACACTGAAGCTTTCTTT
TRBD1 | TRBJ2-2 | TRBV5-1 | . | CASSRDRTSGELFF | TGCGCCAGCAGTAGGGACAGGACGTCCGGGGAGCTGTTTTTT
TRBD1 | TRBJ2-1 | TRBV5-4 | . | CASSLKGGYSEQFF | TGTGCCAGCAGCTTGAAAGGGGGCTATAGTGAGCAGTTCTTC
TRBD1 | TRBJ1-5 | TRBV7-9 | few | CSSSLGEGTGNQPQHF | TGTTCCAGCAGCTTGGGGGAGGGGACAGGGAATCAGCCCCAGCATTTT
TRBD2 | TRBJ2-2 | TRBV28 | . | CASSSSGLAGAGELFF | TGTGCCAGCAGTTCATCGGGACTAGCGGGAGCCGGGGAGCTGTTTTTT
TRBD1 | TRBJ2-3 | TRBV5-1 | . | CASSPGQGLDTQYF | TGCGCCAGCAGCCCGGGACAGGGCCTAGATACGCAGTATTTT
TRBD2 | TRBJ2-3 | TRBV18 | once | CASSPQRENPDTQYF | TGTGCCAGCTCACCACAGCGGGAGAACCCAGATACGCAGTATTTT
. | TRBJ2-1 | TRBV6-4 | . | CASSDSTPNEQFF | TGTGCCAGCAGTGACTCTACTCCCAATGAGCAGTTCTTC
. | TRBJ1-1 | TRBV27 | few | CASSRDTELVGTEAFF | TGTGCCAGCAGTCGGGACACCGAGTTGGTAGGGACTGAAGCTTTCTTT
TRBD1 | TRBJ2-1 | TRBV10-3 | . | CATLDRGFTYEQFF | TGTGCCACCTTAGACAGGGGATTTACCTATGAGCAGTTCTTC
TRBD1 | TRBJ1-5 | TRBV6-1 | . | CASSEAGTGSMYSNQPQHF | TGTGCCAGCAGTGAAGCGGGGACAGGGTCGATGTATAGCAATCAGCCCCAGCATTTT
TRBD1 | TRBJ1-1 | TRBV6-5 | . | CASSYSLDRVNTEAFF | TGTGCCAGCAGTTACTCCTTGGACAGGGTGAACACTGAAGCTTTCTTT
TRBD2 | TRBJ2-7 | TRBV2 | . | CASSGGGTPLEQYF | TGTGCCAGCAGTGGGGGGGGGACCCCCCTCGAGCAGTACTTC
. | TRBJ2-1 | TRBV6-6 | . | CASSSTGGGEQFF | TGTGCCAGCAGTTCCACGGGGGGCGGTGAGCAGTTCTTC
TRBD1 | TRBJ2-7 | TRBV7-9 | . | CSSSPGQGIHYEQYF | TGTTCCAGCAGCCCGGGACAGGGAATACACTACGAGCAGTACTTC
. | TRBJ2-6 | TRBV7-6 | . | CASSLSVSGANVLTF | TGTGCCAGCAGCTTAAGCGTCTCTGGGGCCAACGTCCTGACTTTC
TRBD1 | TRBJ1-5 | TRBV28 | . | CASSQGQGAQPQHF | TGTGCCAGCAGCCAAGGACAGGGGGCCCAGCCCCAGCATTTT
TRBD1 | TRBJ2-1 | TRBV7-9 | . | CASSTIHRQGLGEQFF | TGTGCCAGCAGCACGATCCACAGACAGGGGCTCGGTGAGCAGTTCTTC
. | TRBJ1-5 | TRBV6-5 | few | CASSLGLSNQPQHF | TGTGCCAGCAGTTTGGGGCTCAGCAATCAGCCCCAGCATTTT